The rows below give T cell receptor beta chains drawn from one sample of a study of human T cells and chemical hapten exposure. TCRdb re-analysed the RACE reads in MiXCR, keeping a single row per CDR3 protein. The sample lists over 300,000 distinct CDR3 sequences, roughly 4.6% occurring once. This specimen consisted of whole blood, obtained in connection with sensitization to the hapten diphenylcyclopropenone (DPC). These receptors came from a woman between 50 and 59 years old with alopecia areata. Some clones in this sample may be carry-over from other donors' samples. Both conserved end residues are part of each CDR3. Each record gives: J gene, V gene, clone size, D gene, CDR3 protein, CDR3 DNA. D genes are given only for firm matches. Clone size is stated in some rows and not others, as once, few, many or a class when expanded.

j_gene: TRBJ2-3
v_gene: TRBV7-2
abundance: few
d_gene: TRBD2
CDR3aa: CASSLSVAGVILTDTQYF
CDR3nt: TGTGCCAGCAGCTTATCTGTAGCGGGGGTCATCCTCACAGATACGCAGTATTTT

j_gene: TRBJ1-3
v_gene: TRBV12-3/TRBV12-4
abundance: many
d_gene: NA
CDR3aa: CASRSGQTGNTIYF
CDR3nt: TGTGCCAGCAGATCCGGACAGACTGGAAACACCATATATTTT

j_gene: TRBJ2-7
v_gene: TRBV3-1
abundance: NA
d_gene: TRBD2
CDR3aa: CASRPGLAAYEQYF
CDR3nt: TGTGCCAGCAGACCTGGACTAGCGGCCTACGAGCAGTACTTC

j_gene: TRBJ1-6
v_gene: TRBV2
abundance: many
d_gene: NA
CDR3aa: CASSEDGGRSPLHF
CDR3nt: TGTGCCAGCAGTGAAGATGGCGGGAGGTCACCCCTCCACTTT

j_gene: TRBJ2-1
v_gene: TRBV20-1
abundance: NA
d_gene: TRBD2
CDR3aa: CSAKGLAGVNEQFF
CDR3nt: TGCAGTGCTAAGGGACTAGCGGGAGTTAATGAGCAGTTCTTC

j_gene: TRBJ2-7
v_gene: TRBV5-1
abundance: many
d_gene: TRBD2
CDR3aa: CASSGLPSGGHYEQYF
CDR3nt: TGCGCCAGCAGCGGCCTACCTAGCGGGGGTCATTACGAGCAGTACTTC

j_gene: TRBJ1-5
v_gene: TRBV7-2
abundance: few
d_gene: NA
CDR3aa: CASSLDRRVNQPQHF
CDR3nt: TGTGCCAGCAGCTTAGACAGGCGGGTCAATCAGCCCCAGCATTTT

j_gene: TRBJ1-1
v_gene: TRBV29-1
abundance: few
d_gene: NA
CDR3aa: CSVGGGAFF
CDR3nt: TGCAGCGTGGGAGGGGGGGCTTTCTTT

j_gene: TRBJ1-2
v_gene: TRBV29-1
abundance: few
d_gene: NA
CDR3aa: CSVVVRDGGGYTF
CDR3nt: TGCAGCGTTGTGGTCAGGGATGGCGGTGGCTACACCTTC

j_gene: TRBJ2-5
v_gene: TRBV18
abundance: NA
d_gene: TRBD2
CDR3aa: CASSPGTNQETQYF
CDR3nt: TGTGCCAGCTCACCCGGGACTAACCAAGAGACCCAGTACTTC

j_gene: TRBJ2-7
v_gene: TRBV20-1
abundance: many
d_gene: TRBD1
CDR3aa: CSARGLWGQGAASEQYF
CDR3nt: TGCAGTGCTAGAGGACTATGGGGTCAGGGGGCGGCCTCCGAGCAGTACTTC

j_gene: TRBJ1-6
v_gene: TRBV5-6
abundance: many
d_gene: NA
CDR3aa: CASSLKSYNSPLHF
CDR3nt: TGTGCCAGCAGCTTGAAGTCCTATAATTCACCCCTCCACTTT

j_gene: TRBJ2-5
v_gene: TRBV25-1
abundance: NA
d_gene: TRBD1
CDR3aa: CASSDWDSQETQYF
CDR3nt: TGTGCCAGCAGTGATTGGGACAGCCAAGAGACCCAGTACTTC

j_gene: TRBJ2-3
v_gene: TRBV9
abundance: many
d_gene: NA
CDR3aa: CASSVGGQSTDTQYF
CDR3nt: TGTGCCAGCAGCGTAGGAGGGCAGAGCACAGATACGCAGTATTTT

j_gene: TRBJ1-2
v_gene: TRBV29-1
abundance: many
d_gene: NA
CDR3aa: CSVVQGNYGYTF
CDR3nt: TGCAGCGTTGTCCAGGGAAACTATGGCTACACCTTC

j_gene: TRBJ2-2
v_gene: TRBV29-1
abundance: NA
d_gene: NA
CDR3aa: CSVGGVELFF
CDR3nt: TGCAGCGTTGGAGGGGTCGAGCTGTTTTTT

j_gene: TRBJ1-1
v_gene: TRBV7-9
abundance: many
d_gene: NA
CDR3aa: CASSSPPDRKNTEAFF
CDR3nt: TGTGCCAGCAGCTCCCCGCCGGACAGAAAGAACACTGAAGCTTTCTTT